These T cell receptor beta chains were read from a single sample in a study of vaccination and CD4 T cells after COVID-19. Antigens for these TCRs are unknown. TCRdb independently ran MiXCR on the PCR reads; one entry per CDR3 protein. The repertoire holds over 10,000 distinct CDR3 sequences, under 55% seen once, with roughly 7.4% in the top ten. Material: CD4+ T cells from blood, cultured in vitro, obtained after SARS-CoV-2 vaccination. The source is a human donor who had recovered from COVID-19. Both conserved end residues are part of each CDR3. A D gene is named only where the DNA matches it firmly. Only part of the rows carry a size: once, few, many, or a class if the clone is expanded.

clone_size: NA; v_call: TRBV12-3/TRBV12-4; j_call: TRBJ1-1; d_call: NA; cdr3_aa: CASSLNRRAEAFF; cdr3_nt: TGTGCCAGCAGTTTAAACCGGAGGGCTGAAGCTTTCTTT
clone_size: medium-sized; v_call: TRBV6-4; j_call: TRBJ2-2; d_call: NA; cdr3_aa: CASSDSDTGELFF; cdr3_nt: TGTGCCAGCAGTGACTCCGACACCGGGGAGCTGTTTTTT
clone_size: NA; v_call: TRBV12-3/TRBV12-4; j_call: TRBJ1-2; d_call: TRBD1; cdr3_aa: CASSVGTANYGYTF; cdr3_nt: TGTGCCAGCAGTGTTGGGACAGCAAACTATGGCTACACCTTC
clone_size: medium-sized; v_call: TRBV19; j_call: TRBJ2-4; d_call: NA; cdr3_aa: CASSILLGFGNIQYF; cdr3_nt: TGTGCCAGTAGTATCCTACTGGGATTTGGCAACATTCAGTACTTC
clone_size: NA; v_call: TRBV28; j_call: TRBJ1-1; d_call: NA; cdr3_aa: CASRLGDFYSGNTEAFF; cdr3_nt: TGTGCCAGCAGGCTGGGGGACTTCTACTCGGGGAACACTGAAGCTTTCTTT
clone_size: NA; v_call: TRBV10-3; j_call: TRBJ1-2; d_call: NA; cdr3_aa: CAISVYPNYGYTF; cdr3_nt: TGTGCCATCAGTGTTTACCCTAACTATGGCTACACCTTC
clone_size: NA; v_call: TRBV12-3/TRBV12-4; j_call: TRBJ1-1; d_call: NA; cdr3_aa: CASSLDRNEAFF; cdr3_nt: TGTGCCAGCAGCCTCGACAGAAATGAAGCTTTCTTT
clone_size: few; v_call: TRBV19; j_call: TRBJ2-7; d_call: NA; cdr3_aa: CASSIGGRAYEQYF; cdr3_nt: TGTGCCAGTAGTATTGGGGGAAGGGCCTACGAGCAGTACTTC
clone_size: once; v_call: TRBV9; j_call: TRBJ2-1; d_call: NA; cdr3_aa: CASSALNPGDEQFF; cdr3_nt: TGTGCCAGCAGCGCCCTCAACCCAGGGGATGAGCAGTTCTTC
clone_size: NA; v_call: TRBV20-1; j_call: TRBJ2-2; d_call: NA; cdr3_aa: CSARESGTNTGELFF; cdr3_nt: TGCAGTGCTCGGGAGAGCGGCACGAACACCGGGGAGCTGTTTTTT
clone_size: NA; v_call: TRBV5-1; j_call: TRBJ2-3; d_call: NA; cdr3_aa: CASSLQGRDTQYF; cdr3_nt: TGCGCCAGCAGCCTACAGGGTAGGGATACGCAGTATTTT
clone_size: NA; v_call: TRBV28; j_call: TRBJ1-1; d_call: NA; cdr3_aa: CASVNGGFAEAFF; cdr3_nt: TGTGCCAGTGTTAACGGGGGGTTCGCTGAAGCTTTCTTT
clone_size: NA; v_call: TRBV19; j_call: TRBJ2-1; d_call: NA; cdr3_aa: CASSIAAQDEQFF; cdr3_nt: TGTGCCAGTAGTATAGCGGCCCAGGATGAGCAGTTCTTC
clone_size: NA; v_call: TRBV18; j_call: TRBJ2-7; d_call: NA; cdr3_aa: CASSPQREQYF; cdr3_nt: TGTGCCAGCTCACCACAGAGAGAGCAGTACTTC
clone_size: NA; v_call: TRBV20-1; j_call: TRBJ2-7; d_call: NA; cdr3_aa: CSARDWEQGDHYEQYF; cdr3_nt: TGCAGTGCTAGAGATTGGGAACAGGGTGACCACTACGAGCAGTACTTC
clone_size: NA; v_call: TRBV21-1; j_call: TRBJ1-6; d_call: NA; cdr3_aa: CASSKCPGNSPLHF; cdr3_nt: TGTGCCAGCAGCAAATGCCCGGGAAATTCACCCCTCCACTTT
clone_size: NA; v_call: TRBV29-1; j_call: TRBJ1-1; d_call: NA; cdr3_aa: CSVETAAAKGAFF; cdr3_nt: TGCAGCGTTGAAACGGCGGCGGCGAAGGGGGCTTTCTTT
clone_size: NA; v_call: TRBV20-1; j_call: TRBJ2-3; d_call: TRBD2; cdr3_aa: CSAALGLAGGLSTDTQYF; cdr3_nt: TGCAGTGCTGCCCTTGGGCTAGCGGGAGGCCTTAGCACAGACACGCAGTATTTT
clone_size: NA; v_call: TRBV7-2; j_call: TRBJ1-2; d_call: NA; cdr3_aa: CASSLVAGRKIYGYTF; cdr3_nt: TGTGCCAGCAGCTTAGTGGCCGGGCGGAAAATCTATGGCTACACCTTC
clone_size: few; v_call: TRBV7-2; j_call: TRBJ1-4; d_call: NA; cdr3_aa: CASSPDVRDEKLFF; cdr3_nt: TGTGCCAGCAGCCCGGACGTAAGGGACGAAAAACTGTTTTTT
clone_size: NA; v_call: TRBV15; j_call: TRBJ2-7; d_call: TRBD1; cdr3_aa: CATSRRTGKPYEQYF; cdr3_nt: TGTGCCACCAGCAGAAGGACAGGAAAACCCTACGAGCAGTACTTC
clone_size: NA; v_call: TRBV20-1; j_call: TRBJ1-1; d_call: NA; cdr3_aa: CSAIMGANTEAFF; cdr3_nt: TGCAGTGCTATAATGGGCGCGAACACTGAAGCTTTCTTT
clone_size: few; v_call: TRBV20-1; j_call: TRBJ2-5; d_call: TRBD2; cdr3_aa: CSAPGLAGRETQYF; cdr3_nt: TGCAGTGCCCCGGGACTAGCGGGAAGGGAGACCCAGTACTTC
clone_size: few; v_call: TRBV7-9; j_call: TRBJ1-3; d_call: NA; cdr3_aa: CASRAGFISGNTIYF; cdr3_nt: TGTGCCAGCAGAGCGGGGTTTATCTCTGGAAACACCATATATTTT
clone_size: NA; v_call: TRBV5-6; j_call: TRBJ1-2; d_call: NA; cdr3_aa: CASSLDLGGYTF; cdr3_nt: TGTGCCAGCAGCTTGGATCTGGGGGGCTACACCTTC
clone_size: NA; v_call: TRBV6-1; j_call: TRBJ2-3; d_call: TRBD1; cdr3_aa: CASSEGDRGPDTQYF; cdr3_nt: TGTGCCAGCAGTGAAGGGGACAGGGGGCCAGATACGCAGTATTTT
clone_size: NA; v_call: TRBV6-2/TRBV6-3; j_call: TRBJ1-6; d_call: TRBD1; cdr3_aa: CASSYIGTGSSPLHF; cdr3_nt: TGTGCCAGCAGTTACATCGGGACAGGGTCCTCACCCCTCCACTTT
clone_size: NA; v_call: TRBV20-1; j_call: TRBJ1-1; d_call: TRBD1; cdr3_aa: CSARGQVYTEAFF; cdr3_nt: TGCAGTGCCCGCGGACAGGTTTACACTGAAGCTTTCTTT
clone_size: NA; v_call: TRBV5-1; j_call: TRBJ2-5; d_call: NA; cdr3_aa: CASSQKFGETQYF; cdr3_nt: TGCGCCAGCAGCCAAAAATTTGGGGAGACCCAGTACTTC
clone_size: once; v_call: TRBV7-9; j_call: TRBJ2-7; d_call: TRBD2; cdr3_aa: CASSLSGGTISYEQYF; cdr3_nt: TGCGCCAGCAGCTTGTCGGGAGGGACTATCTCCTACGAGCAGTACTTC
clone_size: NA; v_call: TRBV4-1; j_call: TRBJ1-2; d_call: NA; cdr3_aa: CASSPKGTGKGGCTF; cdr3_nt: TGCGCCAGCAGCCCGAAAGGGACGGGCAAGGGTGGCTGCACCTTC
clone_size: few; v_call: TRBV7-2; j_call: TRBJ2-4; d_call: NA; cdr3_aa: CASSLGWDLAKNIQYF; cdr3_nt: TGTGCCAGCAGCTTAGGCTGGGATCTAGCCAAAAACATTCAGTACTTC
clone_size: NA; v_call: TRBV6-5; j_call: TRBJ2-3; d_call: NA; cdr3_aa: CASSYSVPSTDTQYF; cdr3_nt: TGTGCCAGCAGTTACTCGGTCCCGAGCACAGATACGCAGTATTTT